The following is a T cell receptor (beta chain) sequence with its context. The antigen is unknown. Profiling relied on immunoSEQ multiplex PCR, and the TCRdb table lists in-frame clones only, not all of them. This table holds 45,000 to 70,000 clones, 86% found once. CDR1 is SGHDN, CDR2 FVKESK, per germline. Deletions cut 3 bases from V and 10 bases from J, with 3 bases between. The CDR3 loop spans 9 amino acids. The sample is drawn from a study of T cells in localized non-small cell lung cancer. General study points: T cell clonality was highest in uninvolved adjacent lung, above tumor.

The clonotype was recovered from a woman aged 40 to 75 with stage I lung adenocarcinoma. This sample comprised peripheral blood, obtained before any cancer treatment. This rearrangement joins TRBV14 to TRBJ1-1; no clear D gene. CDR3 DNA sequence: TGTGCCAGCAGCCAGATAGCTTTCTTT. As protein: CASSQIAFF.